One and the same sample provided the 21 T cell receptor beta chains below, sequenced in a study of cytomegalovirus exposure and HLA in healthy donors. This PCR relied on a set of 60 Vbeta primers and 13 Jbeta primers. Sequencing was performed with immunoSEQ multiplex PCR; in TCRdb, only in-frame clones are kept and a portion is missing. The table has some 200,000 clones, more than 85% seen once. The source material was PBMCs. The receptors stem from a girl less than two years old in good health and CMV-seronegative.

The rearrangement links TRBV5-4 to TRBJ1-2; 9 nucleotides match TRBD1. From germline, CDR1 is SGHNT and CDR2 YYREEE (reference sequence). This CDR3 is 13 amino acids long. V gave up 4 bases and J gave up 6 bases; unmatched junction bases: 4. This CDR3 reads CASSLRTGDGYTF. The CDR3 DNA reads as TGTGCCAGCAGCCTCAGGACAGGGGATGGCTACACCTTC. Full variable domain (missing parts from reference TRBV5-4 and TRBJ1-2): ETGVTQSPTHLIKTRGQQVTLRCSSQSGHNTVSWYQQALGQGPQFIFQYYREEENGRGNFPPRFSGLQFPNYSSELNVNALELDDSALYLCASSLRTGDGYTFGSGTRLTVV.

This clone was seen once. The chain joins TRBV7-8 to TRBJ2-5, with 9 bases matching TRBD1. This CDR3 contains 15 residues. V was clipped by 5 bases and J by 2 bases; unmatched bases: 6. Germline V lookup: CDR1 SGHVS, CDR2 FQNEAQ. The CDR3 protein is CASSRHRGLQETQYF. In DNA, the CDR3 is TGTGCCAGCAGCCGTCACAGGGGGCTACAAGAGACCCAGTACTTC. The variable domain in full, with the rest retrieved from reference TRBV7-8 and TRBJ2-5, is GAGVSQSPRYKVAKRGQDVALRCDPISGHVSLFWYQQALGQGPEFLTYFQNEAQLDKSGLPSDRFFAERPEGSVSTLKIQRTQQEDSAVYLCASSRHRGLQETQYFGPGTRLLVL.

This clone showed up just once. The rearrangement joins TRBV6-1 to TRBJ2-7, with D unclear. The V gene's germline CDR1 is MNHNS and CDR2 SASEGT. This CDR3 has 12 residues. The V and J ends lost 5 bases and 3 bases respectively, with 8 bases between them. CDR3: CASSWRGYEQYF. CDR3 sequence (DNA): TGTGCCAGCAGTTGGAGAGGCTACGAGCAGTACTTC.

This rearrangement joins TRBV7-2 to TRBJ2-7, with TRBD2 identical over 9 bases. Trimming removed 5 bases from V and 3 bases from J; junction bases left unmatched: 8. This CDR3 region has 15 residues. Germline V gene sequence: CDR1 SGHTA, CDR2 FQGNSA. The CDR3 sequence: CASSTLAGPLYEQYF. CDR3 DNA: TGTGCCAGCAGCACACTAGCGGGTCCTCTCTACGAGCAGTACTTC.

The rearrangement uses TRBV5-1 and TRBJ1-1, with TRBD1 matching 9 bases. Per the germline V gene, CDR1 is SGHRS and CDR2 is YFSETQ. CDR3 length: 14 amino acids. J was trimmed by 10 bases and V by 0 bases; bases with no gene match: 7. CDR3 coding DNA: TGCGCCAGCAGCTTGGAGGGACAGGGAACCGCAGCTTTCTTT. This codes for CASSLEGQGTAAFF. The whole variable domain, filled in from reference TRBV5-1 and TRBJ1-1, reads KAGVTQTPRYLIKTRGQQVTLSCSPISGHRSVSWYQQTPGQGLQFLFEYFSETQRNKGNFPGRFSGRQFSNSRSEMNVSTLELGDSALYLCASSLEGQGTAAFFGQGTRLTVV.

The V gene is TRBV23-1, the J gene TRBJ1-5; a weak D match, TRBD1 (6 bases). TRBV23-1 is filed as an ORF, its function uncertain. The CDR3 contains 15 residues. The V end lost 0 bases, the J end lost 2 bases, and 8 bases lay between the germline ends. The CDR3 here is CASSQSYRGNQPQHF. DNA of the CDR3: TGCGCCAGCAGTCAATCGTACAGGGGCAATCAGCCCCAGCATTTT.

The chain links TRBV7-6 to TRBJ2-7, with TRBD1 matching 10 bases. Germline V CDR1 and CDR2: SGHVS, FNYEAQ. This CDR3 has 13 amino acids. Losses at the gene ends were 5 bases for V and 5 bases for J; bases not matched to a gene: 3. The CDR3: CASSTDRGDEQYF. As DNA, the CDR3 is TGTGCCAGCAGCACGGACAGGGGGGACGAGCAGTACTTC.

The chain carries TRBV7-2 and TRBJ2-7; 11 nucleotides match TRBD2. The CDR3 extends over 14 amino acids. Germline loops: CDR1 SGHTA, CDR2 FQGNSA. The J segment lost 2 bases and the V segment lost 7 bases, leaving 4 bases of the junction unmatched. CDR3 nucleotide sequence: TGTGCCAGCACATCGGGACTAGCGGCCTACGAGCAGTACTTC. Protein: CASTSGLAAYEQYF.

The genes are TRBV5-1 and TRBJ2-2, with a weak D call TRBD2 (5 bases). The ends were cut back, 4 bases at V and 13 bases at J, with 29 bases in the middle. This CDR3 is built from 17 residues. CDR1 and CDR2 (germline): SGHRS, YFSETQ. CDR3 residues: CASSPTTVIRDMGWLFF. The CDR3, as DNA: TGCGCCAGCAGCCCAACAACGGTGATTCGGGATATGGGATGGCTGTTTTTT.

The gene calls are TRBV9 and TRBJ2-2; 11 bases are a match to TRBD2. The CDR3 contains 16 residues. V dropped 6 bases and J dropped 0; count of bases not matched to a gene: 4. Germline values: CDR1 SGDLS, CDR2 YYNGEE. This chain's CDR3 is CASTLAGGANTGELFF. Here the CDR3 DNA reads TGTGCCAGCACTTTAGCGGGAGGGGCGAACACCGGGGAGCTGTTTTTT.

The table lists this clone with a few counts. The chain combines TRBV11-2 with TRBJ2-1; 15 bases match TRBD2. From germline, CDR1 is SGHAT and CDR2 FQNNGV. Germline trimming cut 5 bases from V and 0 bases from J; bases unmatched to any gene: 5. The length of the CDR3 is 18 residues. The DNA for the CDR3 is TGTGCCAGCAGCCATGGACTAGCGGGAGGGCCCTCCTACAATGAGCAGTTCTTC. This gives the protein CASSHGLAGGPSYNEQFF.

The chain is built from TRBV7-2 and TRBJ2-7; 8 nucleotides align to TRBD2. V gave up 3 bases and J gave up 6 bases; unmatched junction bases: 10. In germline, CDR1 is SGHTA, CDR2 FQGNSA. This CDR3 contains 15 residues. Written as DNA, the CDR3 is TGTGCCAGCAGCTTTAGCGGGATGCGGGTAGTCGAGCAGTACTTC. Its translation: CASSFSGMRVVEQYF. The full variable domain, with the rest looked up from reference TRBV7-2 and TRBJ2-7, is GAGVSQSPSNKVTEKGKDVELRCDPISGHTALYWYRQSLGQGLEFLIYFQGNSAPDKSGLPSDRFSAERTGGSVSTLTIQRTQQEDSAVYLCASSFSGMRVVEQYFGPGTRLTVT.

This clone has a handful of counts. The genes are TRBV5-1 and TRBJ1-2, with D tentatively TRBD1 (6 bases). Per the germline V gene, CDR1 is SGHRS and CDR2 is YFSETQ. The ends were cut back, 0 bases at V and 6 bases at J, with 12 bases in the middle. This CDR3 contains 14 residues. Here the CDR3 reads CASSLDGDMNGYTF. Written as DNA, the CDR3 is TGCGCCAGCAGCTTGGACGGGGACATGAATGGCTACACCTTC.

As for this clone: A read error may produce the germline difference seen at one junction end. The gene calls are TRBV27 and TRBJ2-7; D may be TRBD2 (7 bases). The CDR3 runs 13 residues. Germline values: CDR1 MNHEY, CDR2 SMNVEV (reference sequence). Here the CDR3 reads CASGGLAAYAQYF. The CDR3 DNA follows: TGTGCCAGCGGGGGGCTAGCGGCCTACGCGCAGTACTTC.

This clone was picked up one time. V usage is TRBV18 and J usage is TRBJ1-1; 11 bases align to TRBD1. The V segment lost 4 bases and the J segment 6 bases; nucleotides outside the gene matches: 7. The germline CDR1 and CDR2 sequences are KGHSH and LQKENI. This CDR3 spans 15 amino acids. In nucleotides, the CDR3 is TGTGCCAGCTCACTCAGGACAGGGGGCGCGTCTGAAGCTTTCTTT. Amino acid sequence: CASSLRTGGASEAFF.

The chain couples TRBV9 to TRBJ1-5; tentative D call: TRBD1 (6 bases). The CDR3 loop spans 23 amino acids. The germline V and J ends were trimmed by 0 bases and 2 bases, with 33 bases remaining between them. The germline V gene has CDR1 SGDLS and CDR2 YYNGEE. The CDR3 protein is CASSVAQITGKRGYCEGNQPQHF. The CDR3 coding sequence is TGTGCCAGCAGCGTAGCCCAAATCACAGGGAAGCGAGGGTATTGCGAGGGCAATCAGCCCCAGCATTTT.

The chain joins TRBV29-1 to TRBJ1-5; the D gene is possibly TRBD1 (6 bases). Deletions cut 3 bases from V and 5 bases from J, with 11 bases between. Per germline, CDR1 SQVTM and CDR2 ANQGSEA. The CDR3 is 13 residues long. CDR3 region: CSVEAGDDQPQHF. DNA for the CDR3: TGCAGCGTTGAGGCAGGGGACGATCAGCCCCAGCATTTT.

The genes are TRBV6-1 and TRBJ1-5, with D maybe TRBD1 (6 bases). V lost 8 bases and J 4 bases, leaving 18 bases between the germline ends. The CDR3 extends over 15 amino acids. Germline V gene sequence: CDR1 MNHNS, CDR2 SASEGT. Written as DNA, the CDR3 is TGTGCCAGCGGGCTCGGGACATTGGGGAATCAGCCCCAGCATTTT. Translation: CASGLGTLGNQPQHF.

The chain recombines TRBV6-1 with TRBJ1-5; a weak D match, TRBD1 (5 bases). V lost 1 base and J lost 9, with 13 bases in between. Germline values: CDR1 MNHNS, CDR2 SASEGT. The CDR3 has 14 amino acids. CDR3 nucleotides: TGTGCCAGCAGTGAAGGGGAGTGGGGGGTGCCCCAGCATTTT. It specifies CASSEGEWGVPQHF.

The CDR3 protein is CASSYRGIEGEAFF. In DNA form, the CDR3 reads TGTGCCAGCAGCTACAGGGGAATAGAGGGTGAAGCTTTCTTT. This chain connects TRBV7-9 to TRBJ1-1, with TRBD1 identical over 7 bases. The J segment lost 7 bases and the V segment lost 4 bases, leaving 9 bases of the junction unmatched. Germline CDR1 and CDR2: SEHNR and FQNEAQ (reference sequence). This CDR3 is 14 amino acids long.

This clone is a singleton in its sample. The chain is built from TRBV11-3 and TRBJ2-2; D remains unclear. Trimming took off 3 bases at V and 2 bases at J, with 16 bases between the two ends. Germline lookup yields CDR1 SGHNT and CDR2 YENEEA. The CDR3 contains 17 residues. The DNA of the CDR3 is TGTGCCAGCAGCTTGACAAGCCTAAGCACCAACACCGGGGAGCTGTTTTTT. Translated, it gives CASSLTSLSTNTGELFF. Complete variable domain (other parts from reference TRBV11-3 and TRBJ2-2): EAGVVQSPRYKIIEKKQPVAFWCNPISGHNTLYWYLQNLGQGPELLIRYENEEAVDDSQLPKDRFSAERLKGVDSTLKIQPAELGDSAVYLCASSLTSLSTNTGELFFGEGSRLTVL.